The rows below give T cell receptor beta chains drawn from one sample of a study of blood T cell repertoires in COVID-19. TCRdb's table, derived via immunoSEQ multiplex PCR, lists solely in-frame clones and lacks some. The table lists roughly 310,000 clones, under 95% of them singletons, with about 2.4% in the top ten. Sequences were obtained from PBMCs or T cells enriched from blood (not recorded which). The receptors here all came from a man in his 60s who had recovered from COVID-19. CDR3s include the opening cysteine and the closing phenylalanine or tryptophan.

V gene: TRBV7-9
CDR3 protein: CASSLARRNYYEQYF

V gene: TRBV23-1
CDR3 protein: CASSHRGHF

V gene: TRBV11-2
CDR3 protein: CASSLRRQGGTEAFF

V gene: TRBV24-1
CDR3 protein: CATSETSGRGLQETQYF

V gene: TRBV11-3
CDR3 protein: CASSPRTSGSGKQFF

V gene: TRBV7-3
CDR3 protein: CASSSGGTTGNTEAFF

V gene: TRBV9
CDR3 protein: CASSVGPTNNEKLFF

V gene: TRBV5-6
CDR3 protein: CASSLQPTHPEEGYTF

V gene: TRBV4-2
CDR3 protein: CASSQVESQETQYF

V gene: TRBV12-5
CDR3 protein: CASGTGLAGGTDTQYF

V gene: TRBV2
CDR3 protein: CARAGITDEQYF